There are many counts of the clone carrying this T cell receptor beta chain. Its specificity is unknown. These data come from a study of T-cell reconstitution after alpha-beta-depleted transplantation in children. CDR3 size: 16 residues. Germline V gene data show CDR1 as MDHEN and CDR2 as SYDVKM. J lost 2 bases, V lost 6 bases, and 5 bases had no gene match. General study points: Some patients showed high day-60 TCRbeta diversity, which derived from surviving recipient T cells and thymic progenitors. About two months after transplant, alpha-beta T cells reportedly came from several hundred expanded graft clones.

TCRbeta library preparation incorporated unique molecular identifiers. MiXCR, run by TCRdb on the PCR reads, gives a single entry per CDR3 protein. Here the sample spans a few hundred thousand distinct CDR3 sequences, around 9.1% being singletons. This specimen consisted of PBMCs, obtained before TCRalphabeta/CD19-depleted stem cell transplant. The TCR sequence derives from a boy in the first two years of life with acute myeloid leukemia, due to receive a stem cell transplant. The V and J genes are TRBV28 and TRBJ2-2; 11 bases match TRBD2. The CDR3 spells CASSLGTSGNTGELFF. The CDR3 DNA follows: TGTGCCAGCAGCCTGGGGACTAGCGGAAACACCGGGGAGCTGTTTTTT.